The source of this T cell receptor beta chain is a study of Ad26.COV2.S vaccination and SARS-CoV-2 variants. V lost 5 bases, J lost 6 bases, and 23 bases lay in between. The CDR3 extends over 16 amino acids. Germline CDR1 is SGHVS and CDR2 is FQNEAQ. Overall study findings and caveats: Non-spike TCR breadth showed similarity between vaccine and placebo recipients.

As regards this clone: What it recognizes is unknown.

Using immunoSEQ multiplex PCR, the repertoire was profiled, and TCRdb retains in-frame clones only, with some absent. The sample yields roughly 680,000 clones, around 92% seen once. Sample treatment: some 20 received Ad26.COV2.S at low or high dose, single or two shots; roughly 5 received placebo; per-sample allocation not given. Repertoires come from day 63 after the first vaccine or placebo injection. Wuhan-strain SARS-CoV-2 spike was expressed by the Ad26 vector that made up the vaccine. The chain employs TRBV7-8 and TRBJ2-7; TRBD1 might be the D (6 bases). The sample was peripheral blood, taken in a trial of Ad26.COV2.S vaccine versus placebo. The TCR sequence derives from a person between 18 and 65 years old who received the Ad26.COV2.S COVID-19 vaccine or a placebo. The CDR3 sequence is CASSALRGGRNPEQYF. In nucleotides, the CDR3 is TGTGCCAGCAGCGCCCTCAGGGGTGGAAGGAACCCCGAGCAGTACTTC.